Sequencing of this T cell receptor (beta chain) was carried out in a study of early T cells in non-severe SARS-CoV-2 infection. Study overall: Sequencing used unsorted whole-blood bulk RNA, so chains lack pairing.

MiXCR was run by TCRdb on the 5' RACE reads, yielding one entry per CDR3 protein. The sample yields under 50,000 distinct CDR3 sequences, about 4% seen once. This CDR3 comprises 14 residues. V lost 1 base and J lost 1, with 6 bases in between. In germline, CDR1 is SGHDT, CDR2 YYEEEE. Study-level results: VDJdb matching skewed toward anti-spike CD8 responses, missing private and CD4 specificities.

This clonotype was detected ten times or more. Its antigen is currently unknown. This TCR derives from an adult who was a healthcare worker with PCR-confirmed SARS-CoV-2 infection or an uninfected control (not recorded which). The chain uses TRBV5-6 and TRBJ1-3; D is ambiguous. The source material was whole blood. The CDR3 region is CASSLLGSGNTIYF. The CDR3 bases are TGTGCCAGCAGCTTGTTGGGATCTGGAAACACCATATATTTT.